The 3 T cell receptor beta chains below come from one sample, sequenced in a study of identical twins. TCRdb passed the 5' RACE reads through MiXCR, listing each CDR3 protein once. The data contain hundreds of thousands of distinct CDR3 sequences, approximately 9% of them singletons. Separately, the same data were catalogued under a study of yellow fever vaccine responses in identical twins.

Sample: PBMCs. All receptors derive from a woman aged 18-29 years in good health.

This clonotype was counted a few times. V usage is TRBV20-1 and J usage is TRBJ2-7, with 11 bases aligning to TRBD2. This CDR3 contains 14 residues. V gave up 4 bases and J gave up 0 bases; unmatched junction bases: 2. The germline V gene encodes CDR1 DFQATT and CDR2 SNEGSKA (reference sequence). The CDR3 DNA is TGCAGTGCTATCACTAGCGGGAGCTCCTACGAGCAGTACTTC. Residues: CSAITSGSSYEQYF.

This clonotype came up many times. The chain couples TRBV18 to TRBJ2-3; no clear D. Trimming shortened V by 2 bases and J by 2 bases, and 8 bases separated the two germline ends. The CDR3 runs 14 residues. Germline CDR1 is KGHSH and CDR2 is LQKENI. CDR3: CASSPGSNTDTQYF. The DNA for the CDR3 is TGTGCCAGCTCACCAGGGTCTAACACAGATACGCAGTATTTT.

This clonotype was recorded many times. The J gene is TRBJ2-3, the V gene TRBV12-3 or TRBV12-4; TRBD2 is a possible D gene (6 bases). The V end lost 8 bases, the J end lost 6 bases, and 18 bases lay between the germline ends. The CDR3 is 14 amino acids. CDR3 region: CASGGTPPFDTQYF. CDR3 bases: TGTGCCAGCGGCGGGACTCCGCCGTTTGATACGCAGTATTTT.